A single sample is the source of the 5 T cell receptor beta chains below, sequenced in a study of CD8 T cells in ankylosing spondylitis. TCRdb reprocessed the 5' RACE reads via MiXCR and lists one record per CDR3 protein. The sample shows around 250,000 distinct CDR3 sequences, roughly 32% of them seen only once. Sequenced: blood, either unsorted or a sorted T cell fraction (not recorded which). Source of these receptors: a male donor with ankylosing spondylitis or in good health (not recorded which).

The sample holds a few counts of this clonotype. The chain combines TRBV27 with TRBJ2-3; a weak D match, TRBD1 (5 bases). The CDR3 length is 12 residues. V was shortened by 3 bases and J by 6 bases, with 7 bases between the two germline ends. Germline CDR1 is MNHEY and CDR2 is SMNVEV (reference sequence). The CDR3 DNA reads TGTGCCAGCAGTTTGACAGCTGATACGCAGTATTTT. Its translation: CASSLTADTQYF.

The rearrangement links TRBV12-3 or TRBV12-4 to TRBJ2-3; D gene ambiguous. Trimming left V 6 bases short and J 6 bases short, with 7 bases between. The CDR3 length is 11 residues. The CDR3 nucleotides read TGTGCCAGCAGGGATGGGGATACGCAGTATTTT. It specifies CASRDGDTQYF.

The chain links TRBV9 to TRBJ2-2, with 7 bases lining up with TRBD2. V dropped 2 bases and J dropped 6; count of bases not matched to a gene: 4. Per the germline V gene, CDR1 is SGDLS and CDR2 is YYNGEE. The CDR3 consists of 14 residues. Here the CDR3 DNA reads TGTGCCAGCAGCGTGGGAGGGTCGGCCGGGGAGCTGTTTTTT. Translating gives CASSVGGSAGELFF.

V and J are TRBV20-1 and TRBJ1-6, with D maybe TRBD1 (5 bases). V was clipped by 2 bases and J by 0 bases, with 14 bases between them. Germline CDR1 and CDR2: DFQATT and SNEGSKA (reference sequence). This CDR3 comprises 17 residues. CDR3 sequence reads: CSARLGTVSSYNSPLHF. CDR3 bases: TGCAGTGCTAGATTAGGGACTGTGAGCTCCTATAATTCACCCCTCCACTTT.

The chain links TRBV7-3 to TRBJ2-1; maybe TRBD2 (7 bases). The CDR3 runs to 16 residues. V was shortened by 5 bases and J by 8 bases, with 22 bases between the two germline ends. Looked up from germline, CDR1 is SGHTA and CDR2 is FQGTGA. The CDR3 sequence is CASSRRGGTRWDEQFF. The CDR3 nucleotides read TGTGCCAGCAGCAGACGCGGGGGCACCCGTTGGGATGAGCAGTTCTTC.